Following are 13 T cell receptor beta chains from one sample sequenced in a study of blood T cell repertoires in COVID-19. Data came from immunoSEQ multiplex PCR; TCRdb stores just in-frame clones and leaves some out. The data hold under 200,000 clones, with around 80% observed a single time. Sequenced: peripheral blood. All receptors derive from a woman in her sixties with acute or convalescent COVID-19.

The rearrangement uses TRBV19 and TRBJ1-3, with 8 bases aligning to TRBD1. Germline V gives CDR1 LNHDA, CDR2 SQIVND (reference sequence). This CDR3 contains 15 residues. With V trimmed by 6 bases and J by 2 bases, 6 bases remained unmatched. In DNA form, the CDR3 reads TGTGCCAGTAGGACAGGGGAACGGCCTGGAAACACCATATATTTT. Its protein is CASRTGERPGNTIYF.

The rearrangement joins TRBV6-2 or TRBV6-3 to TRBJ2-4; 7 positions agree with TRBD1. V was pared by 6 bases and J by 0 bases, with 11 bases of the junction left unmatched. There are 17 residues in the CDR3. Germline CDR1 MNHEY, CDR2 SVGEGT. The DNA of the CDR3 is TGTGCCAGCAGCGCTTCTACGGCAGGGGGAGCCAAAAACATTCAGTACTTC. It codes for CASSASTAGGAKNIQYF.

The rearrangement links TRBV15 to TRBJ2-5; 7 bases map to TRBD2. V was clipped by 8 bases and J by 0 bases; unmatched bases: 0. The CDR3 has 12 amino acids. Germline loops: CDR1 LNHNV, CDR2 YYDKDF (reference sequence). CDR3 bases: TGTGCCACCGGGACTAACCAAGAGACCCAGTACTTC. It codes for CATGTNQETQYF.

The chain combines TRBV18 with TRBJ2-5, with 7 positions matching TRBD1. Germline CDR1 KGHSH, CDR2 LQKENI. The V gene end was trimmed by 4 bases and the J gene end by 1 base; junction bases not matched to a gene: 6. The CDR3 spans 15 residues. The CDR3 sequence is CASSLPGTAQETQYF. The DNA for the CDR3 is TGTGCCAGCTCACTGCCCGGGACAGCCCAAGAGACCCAGTACTTC.

The genes are TRBV7-2 and TRBJ2-2; TRBD1 agrees at 7 bases. The CDR3 sequence is 15 residues long. The trim removed 2 bases at V and 5 bases at J, leaving 5 bases unmatched. CDR1 and CDR2 from the germline V gene are SGHTA and FQGNSA. CDR3 residues: CASSLTGDRTGELFF. DNA for the CDR3: TGTGCCAGCAGCTTAACAGGGGATCGAACCGGGGAGCTGTTTTTT.

This clone showed up just a few times. V usage is TRBV15 and J usage is TRBJ1-4; D may be TRBD1 (5 bases). Germline lookup yields CDR1 LNHNV and CDR2 YYDKDF (reference sequence). With 1 base removed from V and 5 bases from J, the gap between germline ends came to 11 bases. The CDR3 is 15 residues long. The CDR3 region is CATSRAVGGNEKLFF. Written as DNA, the CDR3 is TGTGCCACCAGCAGAGCAGTTGGGGGGAATGAAAAACTGTTTTTT.

V is TRBV28 and J is TRBJ1-5; the match to TRBD1 covers 10 bases. The ends lost 5 bases at V and 2 bases at J; junction bases unmatched: 3. From germline, CDR1 is MDHEN and CDR2 SYDVKM. CDR3 length equals 15 residues. CDR3 nucleotides: TGTGCCAGCAGTGCCGGGACAGGGGGCAATCAGCCCCAGCATTTT. The encoded protein is CASSAGTGGNQPQHF. Complete variable domain (other parts from reference TRBV28 and TRBJ1-5): DVKVTQSSRYLVKRTGEKVFLECVQDMDHENMFWYRQDPGLGLRLIYFSYDVKMKEKGDIPEGYSVSREKKERFSLILESASTNQTSMYLCASSAGTGGNQPQHFGDGTRLSIL.

The chain couples TRBV7-2 to TRBJ1-5; 7 bases align to TRBD1. V gave up 1 base and J gave up 9 bases; unmatched junction bases: 12. The CDR3 has 16 residues. In germline, CDR1 is SGHTA, CDR2 FQGNSA. CDR3 in amino acids: CASSLVYGQDGGPQHF. CDR3 coding DNA: TGTGCCAGCAGCTTAGTATATGGACAGGACGGGGGGCCCCAGCATTTT.

J is TRBJ1-2 and V is TRBV6-5; D might be TRBD1 (5 bases). Germline CDR1 reads MNHEY; CDR2 reads SVGAGI. The CDR3 runs 13 residues. Trimming pared 4 bases from V and 1 base from J, leaving 7 bases between. CDR3 sequence (DNA): TGTGCCAGCAGTTTTGGACATAACTATGGCTACACCTTC. It specifies CASSFGHNYGYTF.

This clone was counted between two and nine times. The gene calls are TRBV7-2 and TRBJ2-4, with D maybe TRBD1 (5 bases). V was cut by 5 bases and J by 7 bases, with 21 bases left in between. The V gene's germline CDR1 is SGHTA and CDR2 FQGNSA. The CDR3 runs to 16 residues. CDR3 DNA: TGTGCCAGCAGCCCTGGGCAGGGTTCTCCCTCTAACATTCAGTACTTC. Amino acid sequence: CASSPGQGSPSNIQYF.

V and J are TRBV5-4 and TRBJ1-2; possible D gene TRBD1, 5 bases. There are 15 residues in the CDR3. Trimming took 0 bases from V and 8 from J, leaving 17 bases between them. Germline V gene lookup returns CDR1 SGHNT and CDR2 YYREEE (reference sequence). The CDR3 nucleotides read TGTGCCAGCAGCTTGGATTCAGGGTCTCCTGGAGGCTACACCTTC. Translating gives CASSLDSGSPGGYTF.

The chain is built from TRBV10-2 and TRBJ1-1, with D perhaps matching TRBD1 (6 bases). CDR1 and CDR2 (germline): WSHSY, SAAADI. This CDR3 contains 15 residues. Between the trimmed V and J ends, which lost 7 bases and 6 bases, there was a span of 21 bases. The CDR3 here is CASTGVGGAQAEAFF. CDR3 nucleotide sequence: TGCGCCAGCACCGGGGTAGGGGGGGCGCAGGCTGAAGCTTTCTTT.

The CDR3 loop reads CASSLGISTGTTEAFF. In DNA form, the CDR3 reads TGCGCCAGCAGCCTGGGGATATCGACAGGGACCACTGAAGCTTTCTTT. J is TRBJ1-1 and V is TRBV4-3; 7 bases match TRBD1. Germline V CDR1 and CDR2: LGHNA, YSLEER. The CDR3 loop spans 16 amino acids. With 4 bases clipped from V and 4 bases from J, the junction kept 12 bases outside the gene matches.